This T cell receptor (beta chain) was captured by sequencing in a study of shared clonotypes between healthy human individuals. Overall study results and limits: Naive CD4 clonotypes were shared across a handful of donors at approximately 5.3%.

Clones were sequenced by immunoSEQ multiplex PCR, and TCRdb holds only the in-frame ones, with some missing. Of roughly 2.5 million clones listed, roughly 92% are singletons. Points on this clone: No antigen is known for it.

Donors had no recently reported acute infections or vaccinations and were HIV-negative. The donors were all Caucasian adults (living in Nashville, Tennessee). The study separated CD4+ cells into CD45RA+ naive and CD45RA-negative memory subsets. Germline V gene lookup returns CDR1 SEHNR and CDR2 FQNEAQ (reference sequence). J gave up 6 bases and V 3 bases, and 11 bases lay outside the gene matches. The CDR3 extends over 16 amino acids. V gene TRBV7-9 combines with J gene TRBJ1-1; TRBD1 matches 9 bases. Sequenced sample: naive CD4+ T cells sorted from blood. Subset in this sample: CD45RA+ positively selected. The clonotype was recovered from a man aged 18-30 years in good health. CDR3 bases: TGTGCCAGCAGCTTTCACAGGGGGCAGGCAGGATCTGAAGCTTTCTTT. Amino acid sequence: CASSFHRGQAGSEAFF.